A selection of T cell receptor beta chains follows, all from one sample in a study of shared clonotypes between healthy human individuals. Profiling relied on immunoSEQ multiplex PCR, and the TCRdb table lists in-frame clones only, not all of them. Of roughly 2,000,000 clones listed, about 95% are singletons. Sequenced input: naive CD8+ T cells sorted from blood. The receptors come from a man aged 18 to 30 in good health. Each CDR3 is given with its conserved first and last residue. A D gene is named only where the DNA matches it firmly. The size of a clone is reported for some rows only, either as once, few or many, or as a class for expanded clones.

>TRBV28|NA|TRBJ2-7|NA
TGTGCCAGCAGTTTGCCCCCAATAGGGGGCTCCTACGAGCAGTACTTC
CASSLPPIGGSYEQYF
>TRBV6-9|NA|TRBJ2-2|NA
TGTGCCAGCAGTTATTCGGATCGAGACGGGTTCCCCGGGGAGCTGTTTTTT
CASSYSDRDGFPGELFF
>TRBV11-2|TRBD1|TRBJ2-2|NA
TGTGCCAGCAGCTTAGTTGGACAGGGGCTAAACACCGGGGAGCTGTTTTTT
CASSLVGQGLNTGELFF
>TRBV6-5|NA|TRBJ1-4|NA
TGTGCCAGCAGTCTGGTTTACCTTAATGAAAAACTGTTTTTT
CASSLVYLNEKLFF
>TRBV6-1|NA|TRBJ2-7|NA
TGTGCCAGCAGTGCGGGCCTCTCCGCCGAGCAGTACTTC
CASSAGLSAEQYF
>TRBV5-1|NA|TRBJ1-1|NA
TGCGCCAGCAGTGAACAATTCCTCACTGAAGCTTTCTTT
CASSEQFLTEAFF
>TRBV7-8|NA|TRBJ2-1|once
TGTGCCAGCAGCTTATTGGAGGGAAGCGATGAGCAGTTCTTC
CASSLLEGSDEQFF
>TRBV7-9|TRBD1|TRBJ1-2|NA
TGTGCCAGCAGCTTAAGGGACAGCCAACTTAACTATGGCTACACCTTC
CASSLRDSQLNYGYTF
>TRBV10-1|NA|TRBJ1-2|NA
TGCGCCAGCAGCCCCCGGGGGACCGGCTATGGCTACACCTTC
CASSPRGTGYGYTF
>TRBV6-5|NA|TRBJ2-7|NA
TGTGCCAGCAGTTACTCGATAGGACAAACATCCTACGAGCAGTACTTC
CASSYSIGQTSYEQYF
>TRBV7-2|TRBD2|TRBJ2-1|NA
TGTGCCAGCAGCTTAATGAACCTAGCGGGGGGTAGGGACTACAATGAGCAGTTCTTC
CASSLMNLAGGRDYNEQFF
>TRBV27|NA|TRBJ1-2|NA
TGTGCCAGCAGTCCCGTCGGTACGGGCTTGAGGGGCTACACCTTC
CASSPVGTGLRGYTF
>TRBV7-2|TRBD2|TRBJ2-2|NA
TGTGCCAGCAGCCCTGTTCTTAAGCGGGGGGAGAACACCGGGGAGCTGTTTTTT
CASSPVLKRGENTGELFF
>TRBV28|TRBD1|TRBJ1-2|once
TGTGCCAGCAGTTTATTAGGCGCCCCCGACAGGGTCCTAGGGAACTATGGCTACACCTTC
CASSLLGAPDRVLGNYGYTF
>TRBV13|NA|TRBJ2-5|NA
TGTGCCAGCAGCTTTCGTGGGCAAGAGACCCAGTACTTC
CASSFRGQETQYF
>TRBV4-1|NA|TRBJ2-1|NA
TGCGCCAGCACCTCTGATCCGACAGGATACAATGAGCAGTTCTTC
CASTSDPTGYNEQFF
>TRBV13|NA|TRBJ2-7|NA
TGTGCCAGCAGCTTAGTGGACTCCTCCTACGAGCAGTACTTC
CASSLVDSSYEQYF
>TRBV27|TRBD2|TRBJ2-3|NA
TGTGCCAGCAGTCCCCAAGAAGTAGCGGGAGTGTCAGATACGCAGTATTTT
CASSPQEVAGVSDTQYF
>TRBV4-1|NA|TRBJ2-7|NA
TGCGCCAGCAGCCCCCGGGTCCCAGGGTCCTACGAGCAGTACTTC
CASSPRVPGSYEQYF
>TRBV7-8|NA|TRBJ1-2|NA
TGTGCCAGCAGTCCAGGGGTTTACGACGGCTACACCTTC
CASSPGVYDGYTF
>TRBV15|TRBD1|TRBJ2-1|NA
TGTGCCACCAGCAGAGATCTGGGACAGGGGGTCAATGAGCAGTTCTTC
CATSRDLGQGVNEQFF
>TRBV15|NA|TRBJ2-5|NA
TGTGCCACCAGCAGCCCCACCCAGAACCAAGAGACCCAGTACTTC
CATSSPTQNQETQYF
>TRBV9|TRBD2|TRBJ2-1|NA
TGTGCCAGCAGCGTAGTGGAGACTAGCATTTGGAATGAGCAGTTCTTC
CASSVVETSIWNEQFF
>TRBV4-1|NA|TRBJ2-7|NA
TGCGCCAGCAGCCAAGCCTCTGGGTTTTCCTACGAGCAGTACTTC
CASSQASGFSYEQYF
>TRBV13|NA|TRBJ1-3|NA
TGTGCCAGCAGCTTAGTGGGACGGATCTCTGGAAACACCATATATTTT
CASSLVGRISGNTIYF
>TRBV7-9|TRBD1|TRBJ2-7|few
TGTGCCAGCAGCGACCGGGACAGGGACTACGAGCAGTACTTC
CASSDRDRDYEQYF
>TRBV15|NA|TRBJ2-4|NA
TGTGCCACCAGTCGGGGGTCGGGTGCTGGCAAAAACATTCAGTACTTC
CATSRGSGAGKNIQYF
>TRBV27|TRBD2|TRBJ2-7|NA
TGTGCCAGCAGTTCGACTAGCGGAGCCTACGAGCAGTACTTC
CASSSTSGAYEQYF
>TRBV6-5|NA|TRBJ1-1|NA
TGTGCCAGCAGTTACTCCACTCTCCACACTGAAGCTTTCTTT
CASSYSTLHTEAFF
>TRBV5-5|NA|TRBJ1-1|NA
TGTGCCAGCAGCCCGATGTCCCGTGAAGCTTTCTTT
CASSPMSREAFF
>TRBV11-2|NA|TRBJ1-4|NA
TGTGCCAGCAGCGGATTACAGGCTGGGGATGAAAAACTGTTTTTT
CASSGLQAGDEKLFF
>TRBV4-3|NA|TRBJ2-1|NA
TGCGCCAGCAGCCAAGACGGGAGCTCCTACAATGAGCAGTTCTTC
CASSQDGSSYNEQFF
>TRBV2|NA|TRBJ2-3|NA
TGTGCCAGCAGTAGGCAGGACCACACAGATACGCAGTATTTT
CASSRQDHTDTQYF
>TRBV27|TRBD2|TRBJ2-3|NA
TGTGCCAGCACTTCCGGGACTAGCGGGGGTGAGGGCACAGATACGCAGTATTTT
CASTSGTSGGEGTDTQYF
>TRBV28|TRBD1|TRBJ1-2|NA
TGTGCCAGCAGTTTAGATCCGGGACAGTCTAACTATGGCTACACCTTC
CASSLDPGQSNYGYTF
>TRBV6-5|NA|TRBJ2-4|NA
TGTGCCAGCAGTTCCGGACAGTCAGCCAAAAACATTCAGTACTTC
CASSSGQSAKNIQYF
>TRBV9|NA|TRBJ2-3|NA
TGTGCCAGCAGCGTAGCGGAACTAAGGTCGGATACGCAGTATTTT
CASSVAELRSDTQYF
>TRBV7-9|NA|TRBJ2-3|NA
TGTGCCAGCAGCATTGTGTCCACTAGCACAGATACGCAGTATTTT
CASSIVSTSTDTQYF
>TRBV4-3|TRBD2|TRBJ2-7|NA
TGCGCCAGCAGCCAAGATATCGGGACTAGCGGGAGTTACGAGCAGTACTTC
CASSQDIGTSGSYEQYF
>TRBV27|TRBD1|TRBJ1-5|NA
TGTGCCAGCAGCCCGGGACAGGGATATCCGGATCAGCCCCAGCATTTT
CASSPGQGYPDQPQHF
>TRBV27|TRBD1|TRBJ1-2|NA
TGTGCCAGCAGTTCCGTATTGGGACAGGAGTACTATGGCTACACCTTC
CASSSVLGQEYYGYTF
>TRBV28|NA|TRBJ1-4|NA
TGTGCCAGCGTTCCGGTTGCAACTAATGAAAAACTGTTTTTT
CASVPVATNEKLFF
>TRBV29-1|TRBD2|TRBJ2-3|NA
TGCAGCGTTGTAGGACTAGCGGGGCCCACAGATACGCAGTATTTT
CSVVGLAGPTDTQYF
>TRBV19|TRBD1|TRBJ2-7|once
TGTGCCAGTAGTATGGGACAGGGGAGCCGCGCCTACGAGCAGTACTTC
CASSMGQGSRAYEQYF
>TRBV27|NA|TRBJ1-1|NA
TGTGCCAGCAGTGTGACAGGTTCGAACACTGAAGCTTTCTTT
CASSVTGSNTEAFF
>TRBV27|NA|TRBJ2-3|once
TGTGCCAGCAGTCACAGGGAAGCCACAGATACGCAGTATTTT
CASSHREATDTQYF
>TRBV6-5|NA|TRBJ1-1|NA
TGTGCCAGCAGTTACACCGGGAAAAACACTGAAGCTTTCTTT
CASSYTGKNTEAFF
>TRBV27|NA|TRBJ2-5|NA
TGTGCCAGCAGTTTATTAGGGATGGGCCTCGCGGAGACCCAGTACTTC
CASSLLGMGLAETQYF
>TRBV11-2|NA|TRBJ2-7|once
TGTGCCAGCAGCTTTCAGAGAGACTACGAGCAGTACTTC
CASSFQRDYEQYF
>TRBV29-1|NA|TRBJ2-3|NA
TGCAGCGTTGAAACTCGCACAGATACGCAGTATTTT
CSVETRTDTQYF
>TRBV27|NA|TRBJ2-6|once
TGTGCCAGCGGATCTGGAAGGGTTTCTGGGGCCAACGTCCTGACTTTC
CASGSGRVSGANVLTF
>TRBV27|NA|TRBJ1-1|NA
TGTGCCAGCAGTTTCGTTTCCCCCCAGGGACAAGCTTTCTTT
CASSFVSPQGQAFF
>TRBV4-1|NA|TRBJ1-3|NA
TGCGCCAGCAGCCAAGACAGGGGTTCCGGAAACACCATATATTTT
CASSQDRGSGNTIYF